These 21 T cell receptor beta chains were sequenced from one sample in a study of T cells in Graves' hyperthyroidism and ophthalmopathy. What was amplified from RNA transcripts were TCR beta CDR3 regions. The HTBI set primed first-round TCR CDR3 RT-PCR. TCRdb re-analysed the multiplex PCR reads in MiXCR, keeping a single row per CDR3 protein. This sample has about 520,000 distinct CDR3 sequences; roughly 24% occur once, and the top ten carry about 11%. The sample comprised blood. The receptors here all came from a woman aged 25 to 45 with Graves' ophthalmopathy.

The genes are TRBV6-2 or TRBV6-3 and TRBJ1-5; 7 bases map to TRBD1. CDR1 MNHEY and CDR2 SVGEGT come from the germline V gene. V trimming: 5 bases; J trimming: 0 bases; junction bases outside the gene matches: 16. CDR3 length equals 19 residues. The CDR3 loop reads CASSPGDSQRWNSNQPQHF. For the CDR3, the DNA is TGTGCCAGCAGTCCTGGGGACAGCCAAAGGTGGAATAGCAATCAGCCCCAGCATTTT.

This chain links TRBV20-1 with TRBJ1-2; TRBD1 is a possible D gene (6 bases). Germline V gene sequence: CDR1 DFQATT, CDR2 SNEGSKA (reference sequence). The CDR3 covers 15 residues. Trimming left V 5 bases short and J 2 bases short, with 18 bases between. The CDR3 bases are TGCAGTGCTGAATCCCTCGGTACAGGGAACTATGGCTACACCTTC. Amino acids: CSAESLGTGNYGYTF.

This clonotype was seen ten or more times. This may arise from a read error, as a much more abundant clone is one base away. The V gene is TRBV12-3 or TRBV12-4, the J gene TRBJ1-1; D not resolved. The CDR3 sequence is 13 residues long. The V end lost 0 bases, the J end lost 9 bases, and 11 bases lay between the germline ends. CDR3 region: CASSLADTYQAFF. The CDR3 DNA follows: TGTGCCAGCAGTTTAGCTGACACTTACCAAGCTTTCTTT.

This clonotype occurred many times. This rearrangement joins TRBV11-2 to TRBJ2-7, with D possibly being TRBD2 (6 bases). CDR3 size: 15 residues. The germline V and J ends were trimmed by 0 bases and 3 bases, with 12 bases remaining between them. Per the germline V gene, CDR1 is SGHAT and CDR2 is FQNNGV. Written as DNA, the CDR3 is TGTGCCAGCAGCTTAGACTCCGGGGGAAACTACGAGCAGTACTTC. Its protein product is CASSLDSGGNYEQYF.

The V and J genes are TRBV6-1 and TRBJ1-2; D gene unclear. CDR3 length: 16 residues. Germline-derived CDR1 and CDR2 are MNHNS and SASEGT. CDR3 loop: CVICVVNRSPLDGYTF. As DNA, the CDR3 is TGTGTCATCTGTGTAGTCAACAGATCCCCTCTTGATGGCTACACCTTC.

With respect to this clonotype: A much larger clonotype is one base distant, so this may be a read error. The rearrangement links TRBV30 to TRBJ2-5, with 7 bases that match TRBD2. The junction had 2 bases not matched to a gene; V was cut back by 3 bases and J by 4 bases. The CDR3 runs to 12 residues. Germline CDR1 reads GTSNPN; CDR2 reads SVGIG (reference sequence). In nucleotides, the CDR3 is TGTGCCTGGAGCGGGGGGAGAGAGACCCAGTACTTC. It yields the protein CAWSGGRETQYF.

This clonotype was counted ten times or more. J is TRBJ2-7 and V is TRBV27; the D gene is possibly TRBD2 (6 bases). The CDR3 loop spans 16 amino acids. The V gene's germline CDR1 is MNHEY and CDR2 SMNVEV (reference sequence). Trimming removed 0 bases from V and 5 bases from J, with 17 bases in between. The CDR3 region is CASSLSPGLSSHEQYF. In nucleotides, the CDR3 is TGTGCCAGCAGTTTATCACCGGGACTTTCGTCCCACGAGCAGTACTTC.

The rearrangement uses TRBV7-2 and TRBJ1-1, with D possibly matching TRBD1 (5 bases). Germline lookup yields CDR1 SGHTA and CDR2 FQGNSA. This CDR3 contains 11 residues. CDR3 amino acids: CGRGEVPGAFF. The CDR3 region has the DNA TGTGGGCGGGGGGAGGTTCCCGGAGCTTTCTTT.

The CDR3 loop reads CASSLGQGHRELFF. The CDR3 DNA sequence: TGTGCCAGCAGCTTAGGACAGGGCCACCGGGAGCTGTTTTTT. The chain has TRBV7-9 and TRBJ2-2, with 7 nucleotides matching TRBD1. V trimming: 1 base; J trimming: 9 bases; junction bases outside the gene matches: 5. There are 14 residues in the CDR3. Germline CDR1 is SEHNR and CDR2 is FQNEAQ (reference sequence).

In its sample, this clonotype was seen many times. The V and J genes are TRBV2 and TRBJ1-5; D is undetermined. This CDR3 has 13 amino acids. Germline loops: CDR1 SNHLY, CDR2 FYNNEI. Trimming shortened V by 4 bases and J by 4 bases, and 8 bases separated the two germline ends. The CDR3 sequence: CASSGGPNQPQHF. The DNA of the CDR3 is TGTGCCAGCAGTGGGGGTCCGAATCAGCCCCAGCATTTT.

The chain is built from TRBV6-5 and TRBJ1-5, with a tentative D call TRBD1 (5 bases). Germline CDR1 reads MNHEY; CDR2 reads SVGAGI. This CDR3 region has 17 residues. V was cut by 3 bases and J by 1 base, with 16 bases left in between. The CDR3 bases are TGTGCCAGCAGTTATGGAGGGGACGGACCGAGCAATCAGCCCCAGCATTTT. This sequence encodes CASSYGGDGPSNQPQHF.

This clonotype was found many times. The CDR3 loop is CASSLDGGRLETQYF. CDR3 DNA: TGTGCCAGCAGCTTAGATGGGGGGCGGCTGGAGACCCAGTACTTC. The rearrangement joins TRBV7-9 to TRBJ2-5; either TRBD1 or TRBD2 may fit D (6 bases each). The ends were cut back, 1 base at V and 5 bases at J, with 14 bases in the middle. The CDR3 spans 15 residues. Germline V CDR1 and CDR2: SEHNR, FQNEAQ (reference sequence).

This clonotype was seen many times. The DNA for the CDR3 is TGTGCCAGCAGTGGAGGGTCCGGGACAGACTACGAGCAGTACTTC. This encodes CASSGGSGTDYEQYF. This chain joins TRBV6-1 and TRBJ2-7; TRBD1 aligns across 7 bases. CDR3 length: 15 residues. Germline V CDR1 and CDR2: MNHNS, SASEGT. The junction had 9 bases not matched to a gene; V was cut back by 4 bases and J by 3 bases.

The chain combines TRBV11-1 with TRBJ1-5; 7 positions match TRBD1. CDR1 and CDR2 (germline): SGHAT, FQDESV (reference sequence). V lost 4 bases to trimming and J lost 0 bases; unmatched junction nucleotides: 6. The CDR3 loop spans 16 amino acids. CDR3 nucleotides: TGTGCCAGCAGCTCTATACAGGGGCCTAGCAATCAGCCCCAGCATTTT. It yields the protein CASSSIQGPSNQPQHF.

The chain is built from TRBV20-1 and TRBJ2-7; maybe TRBD1 (5 bases). CDR3 length: 12 residues. The germline V and J ends were trimmed by 7 bases and 1 base, with 11 bases remaining between them. Germline V CDR1 and CDR2: DFQATT, SNEGSKA (reference sequence). The CDR3 DNA is TGCAGTGTTCCAGGGTTGTCCTACGAGCAGTACTTC. It is translated as CSVPGLSYEQYF.

This clonotype showed up many times. The chain employs TRBV7-2 and TRBJ1-2; no clear D. Trimming removed 1 base at V and 6 bases at J, with 6 bases between. The CDR3 has 12 amino acids. Germline lookup yields CDR1 SGHTA and CDR2 FQGNSA. The CDR3 DNA reads TGTGCCAGCAGCTTAGATGGGCATGGCTACACCTTC. As protein: CASSLDGHGYTF.

This clonotype was recorded at least ten times. The chain links TRBV27 to TRBJ1-5, with TRBD1 matching over 9 bases. CDR3 size: 17 residues. The J segment lost 0 bases and the V segment lost 5 bases, leaving 8 bases of the junction unmatched. CDR1 MNHEY and CDR2 SMNVEV come from the germline V gene (reference sequence). The CDR3 DNA is TGTGCCAGCAGTCCCCTGACAGGGGGGTATAGCAATCAGCCCCAGCATTTT. As protein: CASSPLTGGYSNQPQHF.

This clonotype was observed at least ten times. V is TRBV27 and J is TRBJ1-2, with 12 bases lining up with TRBD1. The junction had 13 bases not matched to a gene; V was cut back by 5 bases and J by 3 bases. CDR1 and CDR2 (germline): MNHEY, SMNVEV (reference sequence). There are 18 residues in the CDR3. The CDR3 is CASSPLPGTGGADYGYTF. The DNA of the CDR3 is TGTGCCAGCAGTCCCCTCCCCGGGACAGGGGGCGCAGACTATGGCTACACCTTC.

This clonotype was seen repeatedly, ten times or more. The chain has TRBV10-3 and TRBJ1-2, with D uncertain. Looked up from germline, CDR1 is ENHRY and CDR2 is SYGVKD. The ends were cut back, 0 bases at V and 4 bases at J, with 12 bases in the middle. This CDR3 has 15 residues. CDR3 bases: TGTGCCATCAGTGAGTCGGGGTATTCGAGCTATGGCTACACCTTC. Translation: CAISESGYSSYGYTF.

This clonotype was found many times. The genes are TRBV6-1 and TRBJ2-7; D is uncertain. The CDR3 has 14 amino acids. V was pared by 7 bases and J by 2 bases, with 15 bases between. Germline loops: CDR1 MNHNS, CDR2 SASEGT. The CDR3 nucleotides are TGTGCCAGCACCTCCGTCGCGGTTACCTACGAGCAGTACTTC. Its protein is CASTSVAVTYEQYF.

There are many counts of this clonotype. A read error may be the cause here, since a much bigger clone is one base away. In this CDR3 the conserved last residue, phenylalanine or tryptophan, is missing, so a read error is likely. V is TRBV29-1 and J is TRBJ1-2; 8 nucleotides agree with TRBD1. The CDR3 contains 13 residues. The ends lost 6 bases at V and 3 bases at J; junction bases unmatched: 6. CDR1 is SQVTM and CDR2 is ANQGSEA in the germline V gene. Here the CDR3 reads CSVGEGQDYGYTL. In nucleotides, the CDR3 is TGCAGCGTCGGAGAGGGACAGGACTATGGCTACACCCTC.